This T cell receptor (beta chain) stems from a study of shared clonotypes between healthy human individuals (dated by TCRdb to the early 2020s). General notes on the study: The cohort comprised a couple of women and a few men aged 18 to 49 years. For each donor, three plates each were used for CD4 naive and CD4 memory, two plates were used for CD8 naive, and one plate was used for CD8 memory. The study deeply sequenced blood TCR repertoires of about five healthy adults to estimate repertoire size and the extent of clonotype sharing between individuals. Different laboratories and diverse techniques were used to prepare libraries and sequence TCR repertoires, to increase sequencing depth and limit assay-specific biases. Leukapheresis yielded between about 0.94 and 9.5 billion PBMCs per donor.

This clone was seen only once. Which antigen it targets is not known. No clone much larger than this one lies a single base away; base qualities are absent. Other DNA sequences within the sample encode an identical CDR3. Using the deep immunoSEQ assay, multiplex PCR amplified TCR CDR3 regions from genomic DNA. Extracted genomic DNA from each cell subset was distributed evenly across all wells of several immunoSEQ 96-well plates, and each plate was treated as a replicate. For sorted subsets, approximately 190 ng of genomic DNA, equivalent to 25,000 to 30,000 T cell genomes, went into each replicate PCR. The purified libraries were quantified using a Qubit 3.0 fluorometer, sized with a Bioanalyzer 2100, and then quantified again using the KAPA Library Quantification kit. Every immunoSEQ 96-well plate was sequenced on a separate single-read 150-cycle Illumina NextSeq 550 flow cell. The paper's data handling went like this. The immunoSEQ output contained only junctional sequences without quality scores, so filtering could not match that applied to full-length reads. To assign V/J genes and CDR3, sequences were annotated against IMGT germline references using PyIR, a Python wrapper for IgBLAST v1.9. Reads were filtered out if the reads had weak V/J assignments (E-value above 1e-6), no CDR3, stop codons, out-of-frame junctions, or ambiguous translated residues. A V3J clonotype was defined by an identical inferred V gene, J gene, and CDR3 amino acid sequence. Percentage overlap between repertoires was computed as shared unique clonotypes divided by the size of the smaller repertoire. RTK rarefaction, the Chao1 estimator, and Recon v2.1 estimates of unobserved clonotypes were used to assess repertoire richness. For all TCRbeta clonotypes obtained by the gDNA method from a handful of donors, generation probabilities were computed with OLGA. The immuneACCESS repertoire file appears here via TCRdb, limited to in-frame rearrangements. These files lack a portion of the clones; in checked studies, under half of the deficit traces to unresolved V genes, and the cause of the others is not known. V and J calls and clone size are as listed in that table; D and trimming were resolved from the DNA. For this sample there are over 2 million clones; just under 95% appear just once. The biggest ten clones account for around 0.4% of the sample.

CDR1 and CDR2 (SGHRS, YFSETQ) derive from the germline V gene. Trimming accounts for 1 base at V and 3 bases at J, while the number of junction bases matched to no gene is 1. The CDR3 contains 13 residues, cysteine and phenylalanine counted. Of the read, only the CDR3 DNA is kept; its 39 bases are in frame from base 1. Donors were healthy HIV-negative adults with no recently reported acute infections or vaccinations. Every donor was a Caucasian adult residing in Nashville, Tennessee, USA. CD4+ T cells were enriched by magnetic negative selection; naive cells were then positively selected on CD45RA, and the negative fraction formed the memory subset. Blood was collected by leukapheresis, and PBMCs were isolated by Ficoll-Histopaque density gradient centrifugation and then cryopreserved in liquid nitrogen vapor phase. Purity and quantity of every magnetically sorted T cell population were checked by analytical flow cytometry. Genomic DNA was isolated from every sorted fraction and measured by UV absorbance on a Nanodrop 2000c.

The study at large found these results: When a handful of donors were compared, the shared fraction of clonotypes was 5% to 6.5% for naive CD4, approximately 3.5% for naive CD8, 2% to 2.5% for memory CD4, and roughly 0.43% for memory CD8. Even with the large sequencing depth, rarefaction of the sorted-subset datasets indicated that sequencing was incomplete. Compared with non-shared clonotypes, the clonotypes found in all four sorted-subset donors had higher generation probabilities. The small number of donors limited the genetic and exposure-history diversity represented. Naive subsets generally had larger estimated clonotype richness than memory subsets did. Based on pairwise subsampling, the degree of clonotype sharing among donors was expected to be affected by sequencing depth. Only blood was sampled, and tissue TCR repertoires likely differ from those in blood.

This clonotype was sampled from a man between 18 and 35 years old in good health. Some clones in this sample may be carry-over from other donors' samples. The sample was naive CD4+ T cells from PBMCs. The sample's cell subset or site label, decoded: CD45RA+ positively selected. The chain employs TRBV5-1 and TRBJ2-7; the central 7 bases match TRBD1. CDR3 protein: CASSLRQGYEQYF. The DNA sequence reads TGCGCCAGCAGCTTGCGACAGGGCTACGAGCAGTACTTC.